The present entry profiles one T cell receptor beta chain with its context. Its antigen is as yet unknown. The CDR3 has 14 residues. Trimming removed 4 bases from V and 8 bases from J, with 18 bases in between. The germline V gene encodes CDR1 SGDLS and CDR2 YYNGEE. The PCR employed 60 Vbeta primers together with 13 Jbeta primers. TCRdb's table, derived via immunoSEQ multiplex PCR, lists solely in-frame clones and lacks some. Of over 200,000 clones in the sample, roughly 82% are singletons; the top ten hold 4.5% to 6%. These data belong to a study of cytomegalovirus exposure and HLA in healthy donors. Study outcomes and limitations: Listed as cytomegalovirus-associated were 170 or so TCR beta chains.

Sequenced sample: PBMCs. This rearrangement joins TRBV9 to TRBJ1-2; tentatively, D is TRBD1 (6 bases). The TCR comes from a woman in her thirties or forties in good health and CMV-seropositive. CDR3 bases: TGTGCCAGCAGCCAAGATCCAGGGGCAAAAGGCTACACCTTC. This sequence encodes CASSQDPGAKGYTF.